This TCR beta chain was recovered during a study of T cells in Graves' hyperthyroidism and ophthalmopathy. About this clonotype itself: Germline is not matched at one junction end, which may reflect a read error.

A patient was excluded if there was uncontrolled infection, other autoimmune disease, pregnancy or lactation. RNA transcripts served as the template for amplifying TCR beta CDR3 regions. The HTBI set primed first-round TCR CDR3 RT-PCR. TCRdb re-derived calls from the multiplex PCR reads in MiXCR, one entry per CDR3 protein. Of 530,000 or so distinct CDR3 sequences in the sample, around 46% are singletons; the top ten hold about 8.3%. The specimen was peripheral blood or thyroid tissue (not recorded which). The TCR comes from a woman aged 18-35 years with Graves' hyperthyroidism.

The CDR3 region has the DNA TGTACCACCAGCAGCCCGGACCGATATCAGCCCCAGCATTTT. Amino acids: CTTSSPDRYQPQHF. V usage is TRBV15 and J usage is TRBJ1-5; no clear D. Per the germline V gene, CDR1 is LNHNV and CDR2 is YYDKDF (reference sequence). CDR3 length: 14 residues.